This record concerns one TCR beta chain sequence. Documented time point: cycle 4 day 1 (C4D1), after more than five weeks of nivolumab. Every patient relapsed after autologous stem cell transplantation, and brentuximab vedotin exposure varied. This sample is drawn from a study of PD-1 blockade in classical Hodgkin lymphoma. Here immunoSEQ multiplex PCR was the method, and the copy in TCRdb shows in-frame clones only, minus some. The table includes 20,000 to 30,000 clones, less than 75% detected once. This CDR3 is 12 amino acids long. V dropped 2 bases and J dropped 7 bases, with 6 bases sitting between them. Germline assignment: CDR1 LGHNA and CDR2 YNFKEQ.

This rearrangement joins TRBV4-2 to TRBJ2-1, with D perhaps given as TRBD1 or TRBD2 (5 bases each). The input for sequencing was peripheral blood mononuclear cells (PBMCs), taken before the fourth cycle of nivolumab. The sequence derives from a human donor with classical Hodgkin lymphoma. CDR3 sequence reads: CASSQWGNEQFF. The CDR3 region has the DNA TGTGCCAGCAGCCAATGGGGGAATGAGCAGTTCTTC.